This entry lists 29 T cell receptor beta chains sequenced from one sample in a study of post-analysis software for immune sequencing data. Study outcomes and limitations: When patients were compared with controls, 4 or 5 TRBV segments were more frequent, TRBV5-6, TRBV5-1 and TRBV20-1 among them.

Their antigens are not known. The library was made from cDNA and included unique molecular identifiers. TCRdb re-derived calls from the PCR reads in MiXCR, one entry per CDR3 protein. The data hold hundreds of thousands of distinct CDR3 sequences, with 59% observed a single time. Specimen: blood. These receptor sequences come from a girl aged 2 to 9 with multiple sclerosis.

The rearrangement links TRBV5-1 to TRBJ2-1; the D gene is possibly TRBD1 (5 bases). Trimming removed 7 bases at V and 8 bases at J, with 19 bases between. There are 14 residues in the CDR3. Germline V CDR1 and CDR2: SGHRS, YFSETQ. The CDR3 region is CASFFEDKLDEQFF. The CDR3 DNA sequence: TGCGCCAGCTTTTTCGAGGACAAACTCGATGAGCAGTTCTTC.

In DNA, the CDR3 is TGTGCCAGCAGCTTGGGACTAGCGGGAAGACGGTCCGATACGCAGTATTTT. As protein: CASSLGLAGRRSDTQYF. The chain combines TRBV7-2 with TRBJ2-3; TRBD2 agrees at 13 bases. V shed 3 bases and J 6 bases; nucleotides not matched to a gene: 9. Germline V CDR1 and CDR2: SGHTA, FQGNSA. The CDR3 runs 17 residues.

V usage is TRBV20-1 and J usage is TRBJ2-5; D may be TRBD2 (6 bases). Trimming removed 0 bases at V and 2 bases at J, with 13 bases between. CDR3 size: 15 residues. Germline V gene sequence: CDR1 DFQATT, CDR2 SNEGSKA (reference sequence). In nucleotides, the CDR3 is TGCAGTGCTAGAGATCCCCGGGCGGGGCAAGAGACCCAGTACTTC. Protein sequence: CSARDPRAGQETQYF.

CDR3 amino acids: CASAGISGANVLTF. The DNA for the CDR3 is TGTGCCAGCGCGGGGATTTCTGGGGCCAACGTCCTGACTTTC. The chain employs TRBV27 and TRBJ2-6, with a tentative D call TRBD2 (6 bases). Germline CDR1 MNHEY, CDR2 SMNVEV (reference sequence). The CDR3 runs 14 residues. The V and J ends lost 8 bases and 1 base respectively, with 9 bases between them. The entire variable domain, with the rest obtained from reference TRBV27 and TRBJ2-6, is as follows: EAQVTQNPRYLITVTGKKLTVTCSQNMNHEYMSWYRQDPGLGLRQIYYSMNVEVTDKGDVPEGYKVSRKEKRNFPLILESPSPNQTSLYFCASAGISGANVLTFGAGSRLTVL.

This clonotype was counted only a few times. The chain uses TRBV5-1 and TRBJ1-2; 8 nucleotides line up with TRBD1. The junction had 5 bases not matched to a gene; V was cut back by 0 bases and J by 4 bases. Germline V lookup: CDR1 SGHRS, CDR2 YFSETQ. The CDR3 totals 15 residues. CDR3 sequence reads: CASSLESGTGYGYTF. The CDR3 nucleotides are TGCGCCAGCAGCTTGGAATCCGGGACAGGCTATGGCTACACCTTC.

This clonotype was observed a handful of times. The chain uses TRBV11-1 and TRBJ2-7, with 9 nucleotides matching TRBD2. The CDR3 covers 24 residues. The ends lost 7 bases at V and 1 base at J; junction bases unmatched: 35. Germline V gene data show CDR1 as SGHAT and CDR2 as FQDESV (reference sequence). The CDR3 sequence is CASIDGLGLATTSTRFPPSYEQYF. Here the CDR3 DNA reads TGTGCCAGCATCGACGGGCTCGGACTAGCGACCACCTCCACCCGGTTTCCCCCATCCTACGAGCAGTACTTC.

V usage is TRBV6-2 or TRBV6-3 and J usage is TRBJ2-1, with TRBD2 identical over 7 bases. The germline V gene encodes CDR1 MNHEY and CDR2 SVGEGT. The V and J ends lost 2 bases and 0 bases, in that order; junction bases with no gene match: 7. This CDR3 is 17 amino acids long. The CDR3 region has the DNA TGTGCCAGCAGTTACGAGGCTAGCGGAAGCTCCTACAATGAGCAGTTCTTC. This encodes CASSYEASGSSYNEQFF.

The rearrangement links TRBV2 to TRBJ2-1; possible D gene TRBD2, 5 bases. CDR3 length equals 14 residues. Between the trimmed V and J ends, which lost 7 bases and 0 bases, there was a span of 10 bases. Germline V CDR1 and CDR2: SNHLY, FYNNEI. The CDR3 nucleotides are TGTGCCAGCAAGAGCGGAGACTCCTACAATGAGCAGTTCTTC. It yields the protein CASKSGDSYNEQFF. The variable domain in full, with the rest retrieved from reference TRBV2 and TRBJ2-1, is EPEVTQTPSHQVTQMGQEVILRCVPISNHLYFYWYRQILGQKVEFLVSFYNNEISEKSEIFDDQFSVERPDGSNFTLKIRSTKLEDSAMYFCASKSGDSYNEQFFGPGTRLTVL.

The chain has TRBV12-3 or TRBV12-4 and TRBJ2-4, with 9 positions matching TRBD1. The end of the DNA is better explained by TRBJ2-7, so the J call may be wrong. The CDR3 consists of 15 residues. In DNA form, the CDR3 reads TGTGCCAGCAGATGGGACGGGACAGGGAACTACGAGCAGTACTTC. This gives the protein CASRWDGTGNYEQYF.

The V call is TRBV10-3, the J call TRBJ1-1; unclear D gene. V lost 0 bases, J lost 4 bases, and 6 bases lay in between. The length of the CDR3 is 13 residues. Germline CDR1 ENHRY, CDR2 SYGVKD. DNA for the CDR3: TGTGCCATCAGTGAGTCGAGATCCACTGAAGCTTTCTTT. Residues: CAISESRSTEAFF.

For the CDR3, the DNA is TGTGCCAGCAGTTTACGGGGCAGCCTTGGAGAGACCCAGTACTTC. Its translation: CASSLRGSLGETQYF. The chain is built from TRBV12-3 or TRBV12-4 and TRBJ2-7; tentatively, D is TRBD1 or TRBD2 (5 bases each). The DNA end favors TRBJ2-5, so the J call may be wrong. The CDR3 sequence is 15 residues long.

The chain links TRBV3-1 to TRBJ2-1, with TRBD2 matching 8 bases. Germline loops: CDR1 LGHDT, CDR2 YNNKEL (reference sequence). The junction had 5 bases not matched to a gene; V was cut back by 1 base and J by 0 bases. The CDR3 spans 17 residues. CDR3 coding DNA: TGTGCCAGCAGCCAAGTGGCGGGAGGACTCTCCTACAATGAGCAGTTCTTC. Encoded protein: CASSQVAGGLSYNEQFF.

The J gene is TRBJ1-4, the V gene TRBV12-3 or TRBV12-4; D is possibly TRBD1 (5 bases). V was cut by 7 bases and J by 3 bases, with 18 bases left in between. The CDR3 is made up of 16 amino acids. Written as DNA, the CDR3 is TGTGCCAGCACTTCACTTCAAGGGGCGGCTAATGAAAAACTGTTTTTT. It codes for CASTSLQGAANEKLFF.

This clonotype showed up just a few times. The chain is built from TRBV20-1 and TRBJ2-7; maybe TRBD2 (6 bases). V was trimmed by 1 base and J by 2 bases, leaving 15 bases between them. The CDR3 totals 15 residues. Germline V gene sequence: CDR1 DFQATT, CDR2 SNEGSKA (reference sequence). The CDR3 loop is CSARGGGTLAYEQYF. CDR3 DNA: TGCAGTGCTAGAGGGGGCGGGACTTTAGCCTACGAGCAGTACTTC.

V is TRBV5-1 and J is TRBJ2-7; 10 nucleotides match TRBD2. V lost 0 bases, J lost 3 bases, and 9 bases stayed unmatched. The CDR3 consists of 17 residues. CDR1 and CDR2 from the germline V gene are SGHRS and YFSETQ. The CDR3 loop is CASSLVLAGEMYYEQYF. The DNA of the CDR3 is TGCGCCAGCAGCTTGGTCCTAGCGGGAGAAATGTACTACGAGCAGTACTTC.

This clonotype was seen once. The chain links TRBV29-1 to TRBJ2-3; D is ambiguous. Looked up from germline, CDR1 is SQVTM and CDR2 is ANQGSEA. The CDR3 loop spans 11 amino acids. The ends were cut back, 5 bases at V and 6 bases at J, with 9 bases in the middle. CDR3 sequence (DNA): TGCAGCGTTCCGGGTTACGATACGCAGTATTTT. This codes for CSVPGYDTQYF.

The chain joins TRBV4-1 to TRBJ2-1, with D unclear. The germline CDR1 and CDR2 sequences are MGHRA and YSYEKL. There are 11 residues in the CDR3. Deletions cut 6 bases from V and 9 bases from J, with 9 bases between. The CDR3 spells CASSPGFEQFF. As DNA, the CDR3 is TGCGCCAGCAGTCCAGGATTTGAGCAGTTCTTC.

The V and J genes are TRBV10-3 and TRBJ2-7; D is possibly TRBD2 (6 bases). This CDR3 has 15 amino acids. V dropped 3 bases and J dropped 3 bases, with 15 bases sitting between them. Per the germline V gene, CDR1 is ENHRY and CDR2 is SYGVKD. DNA of the CDR3: TGTGCCATCAGTGATGCGGGGCGGGGAGGCTACGAGCAGTACTTC. It encodes CAISDAGRGGYEQYF.

The rearrangement uses TRBV20-1 and TRBJ2-5; tentative D call: TRBD2 (6 bases). The DNA end favors TRBJ2-7, so the J call may be wrong. The CDR3 totals 15 residues. Germline loops: CDR1 DFQATT, CDR2 SNEGSKA (reference sequence). CDR3 amino acids: CSAPSGRDARYEQYF. CDR3 sequence (DNA): TGCAGTGCTCCGTCGGGGCGGGATGCACGCTACGAGCAGTACTTC.

The chain carries TRBV2 and TRBJ1-6; unclear D gene. The CDR3 loop spans 11 amino acids. The germline V gene encodes CDR1 SNHLY and CDR2 FYNNEI. V dropped 8 bases and J dropped 15 bases, with 14 bases sitting between them. The CDR3 region is CASYTSGHLHF. The CDR3 DNA is TGTGCCAGCTACACATCAGGCCACCTCCACTTT.

The chain employs TRBV12-3 or TRBV12-4 and TRBJ2-7; 10 nucleotides agree with TRBD2. Trimming cost V 5 bases and J 0 bases; bases outside gene matches: 4. The CDR3 contains 15 residues. CDR3 amino acids: CASSVGTSVSYEQYF. The CDR3 region has the DNA TGTGCCAGCAGTGTAGGGACTAGCGTCTCCTACGAGCAGTACTTC.

The rearrangement uses TRBV7-9 and TRBJ1-4; the D is unclear. Per the germline V gene, CDR1 is SEHNR and CDR2 is FQNEAQ (reference sequence). The CDR3 is 13 amino acids. Trimming shortened V by 8 bases and J by 3 bases, and 10 bases separated the two germline ends. As DNA, the CDR3 is TGTGCCAGCCTCGCGGATTCTAATGAAAAACTGTTTTTT. Its protein product is CASLADSNEKLFF.

This chain joins TRBV29-1 and TRBJ1-1, with unresolved D. This CDR3 is built from 12 residues. Per germline, CDR1 SQVTM and CDR2 ANQGSEA. The ends were cut back, 4 bases at V and 0 bases at J, with 6 bases in the middle. The DNA of the CDR3 is TGCAGCGTTGTTATAGTGAACACTGAAGCTTTCTTT. Protein sequence: CSVVIVNTEAFF.

The chain couples TRBV25-1 to TRBJ1-1; TRBD1 might be the D (5 bases). The CDR3 extends over 17 amino acids. The germline V and J ends were trimmed by 0 bases and 0 bases, with 14 bases remaining between them. Looked up from germline, CDR1 is MGHDK and CDR2 is SYGVNS. The CDR3 spells CASSEYNWGSMNTEAFF. The CDR3, as DNA: TGTGCCAGCAGTGAATATAACTGGGGGTCTATGAACACTGAAGCTTTCTTT. Full variable domain (remainder filled in from reference TRBV25-1 and TRBJ1-1): EADIYQTPRYLVIGTGKKITLECSQTMGHDKMYWYQQDPGMELHLIHYSYGVNSTEKGDLSSESTVSRIRTEHFPLTLESARPSHTSQYLCASSEYNWGSMNTEAFFGQGTRLTVV.

V usage is TRBV20-1 and J usage is TRBJ2-3; 7 bases line up with TRBD2. Losses at the gene ends were 3 bases for V and 2 bases for J; bases not matched to a gene: 8. CDR3 length: 15 residues. Germline values: CDR1 DFQATT, CDR2 SNEGSKA (reference sequence). The chain's CDR3 is CSARGLAANTDTQYF. CDR3 bases: TGCAGTGCTAGGGGGCTAGCGGCTAACACAGATACGCAGTATTTT.

This clonotype has a single count. The V gene is TRBV2, the J gene TRBJ1-5; no reliable D call. This CDR3 contains 12 residues. V was clipped by 4 bases and J by 5 bases, with 6 bases between them. Germline lookup yields CDR1 SNHLY and CDR2 FYNNEI. In DNA form, the CDR3 reads TGTGCCAGCAGTGGTGTCGATCAGCCCCAGCATTTT. Translating gives CASSGVDQPQHF.

The chain is built from TRBV3-1 and TRBJ2-5, with D possibly TRBD1 on 5 matching bases. Germline V lookup: CDR1 LGHDT, CDR2 YNNKEL (reference sequence). The CDR3 sequence is 12 residues long. Trimming stripped 6 bases from V and 5 bases from J, with 10 bases between. The CDR3: CASSPGYETQYF. The DNA for the CDR3 is TGTGCCAGCAGTCCAGGGTATGAGACCCAGTACTTC.

J is TRBJ1-5 and V is TRBV5-1; no definite D call. There are 14 residues in the CDR3. The ends were cut back, 3 bases at V and 6 bases at J, with 13 bases in the middle. Germline lookup yields CDR1 SGHRS and CDR2 YFSETQ. CDR3 nucleotides: TGCGCCAGCAGCTCAGGTGTCGTCAGTCAGCCCCAGCATTTT. This sequence encodes CASSSGVVSQPQHF. Variable domain in full (rest from reference TRBV5-1 and TRBJ1-5): KAGVTQTPRYLIKTRGQQVTLSCSPISGHRSVSWYQQTPGQGLQFLFEYFSETQRNKGNFPGRFSGRQFSNSRSEMNVSTLELGDSALYLCASSSGVVSQPQHFGDGTRLSIL.

The V and J genes are TRBV29-1 and TRBJ2-3; the D is unclear. The CDR3 has 15 residues. Trimming removed 4 bases at V and 0 bases at J, with 14 bases between. Germline V lookup: CDR1 SQVTM, CDR2 ANQGSEA. Here the CDR3 DNA reads TGCAGCGTTGTTGCAGCCCAGATCAGCACAGATACGCAGTATTTT. Residues: CSVVAAQISTDTQYF.